A selection of T cell receptor beta chains follows, all from one sample in a study of PD-1 blockade in mismatch repair-deficient tumors. Using immunoSEQ multiplex PCR, the repertoire was profiled, and TCRdb retains in-frame clones only, with some absent. The sample records about 34,000 clones, roughly 80% being singletons. This specimen consisted of PBMCs, obtained less than 7 weeks after starting pembrolizumab. These receptors were taken from an adult with mismatch repair-deficient cancer. Each CDR3 is given with its conserved first and last residue. A D gene is named only where the DNA matches it firmly. Expanded clones are given a class, and other clones once, few, many or no size at all.

size: -
V: TRBV27
J: TRBJ1-4
D: TRBD1
DNA: TGTGCCAGCAGAGGGGGCAGGACTAATGAAAAACTGTTTTTT
CDR3: CASRGGRTNEKLFF

size: -
V: TRBV7-2
J: TRBJ2-1
D: TRBD1
DNA: TGTGCCAGCAGCTCGTCCGGGACAGGGTACAATGAGCAGTTCTTC
CDR3: CASSSSGTGYNEQFF

size: -
V: TRBV2
J: TRBJ2-7
D: -
DNA: TGTGCCAGCAGTGAACAGGGTTACTCCTACGAGCAGTACTTC
CDR3: CASSEQGYSYEQYF

size: -
V: TRBV6-5
J: TRBJ2-7
D: -
DNA: TGTGCCAGCAGAAGCCTGAGCTACGAGCAGTACTTC
CDR3: CASRSLSYEQYF

size: -
V: TRBV11-1
J: TRBJ2-1
D: -
DNA: TGTGCCAGCAGCTTGGCCAGGGTGGACTACAATGAGCAGTTCTTC
CDR3: CASSLARVDYNEQFF

size: -
V: TRBV28
J: TRBJ2-4
D: TRBD1
DNA: TGTGCCAGCAGTTACCCCTCGACAGGGGGAAGGAAAAACATTCAGTACTTC
CDR3: CASSYPSTGGRKNIQYF

size: -
V: TRBV7-2
J: TRBJ2-1
D: TRBD2
DNA: TGTGCCAGCAGGCCGCCGGGCGGGAGCCCTACCTACAATGAGCAGTTCTTC
CDR3: CASRPPGGSPTYNEQFF

size: few
V: TRBV7-2
J: TRBJ2-7
D: -
DNA: TGTGCCAGCAACCAGGGCGGACCTAACTACGAGCAGTACTTC
CDR3: CASNQGGPNYEQYF

size: once
V: TRBV19
J: TRBJ2-2
D: TRBD1
DNA: TGTGCCAGTAGGCCTGCCGGGACAGGTTACACCGGGGAGCTGTTTTTT
CDR3: CASRPAGTGYTGELFF

size: -
V: TRBV15
J: TRBJ2-3
D: TRBD2
DNA: TGTGCCACCAGCCAGGACGGGAGGGCCACAGATACGCAGTATTTT
CDR3: CATSQDGRATDTQYF

size: -
V: TRBV6-5
J: TRBJ2-7
D: TRBD2
DNA: TGTGCCAGCAGTTACGGGACTAGCCCCTACGAGCAGTACTTC
CDR3: CASSYGTSPYEQYF

size: -
V: TRBV9
J: TRBJ1-1
D: -
DNA: TGTGCCAGCAGCGTAGAGGGGGAAGCTAACACTGAAGCTTTCTTT
CDR3: CASSVEGEANTEAFF

size: -
V: TRBV20-1
J: TRBJ1-1
D: -
DNA: TGCAGTGCCGTCAGGGGTATTGAAGCTTTCTTT
CDR3: CSAVRGIEAFF

size: few
V: TRBV5-1
J: TRBJ2-2
D: -
DNA: TGCGCCAGCAGCTTAGAAGACACTTACACCGGGGAGCTGTTTTTT
CDR3: CASSLEDTYTGELFF

size: once
V: TRBV4-2
J: TRBJ1-4
D: -
DNA: TGTGCCAGCAGCCCGAAGGGGGGGAGACAGACTAATGAAAAACTGTTTTTT
CDR3: CASSPKGGRQTNEKLFF

size: once
V: TRBV28
J: TRBJ2-7
D: TRBD2
DNA: TGTGCCAGCAGTTTATTTACTAGCGGGAGCAACGAGCAGTACTTC
CDR3: CASSLFTSGSNEQYF

size: once
V: TRBV5-1
J: TRBJ2-7
D: TRBD1
DNA: TGCGCCAGCAGCTGGGGGACAGGGGGTTACGAGCAGTACTTC
CDR3: CASSWGTGGYEQYF

size: -
V: TRBV30
J: TRBJ1-2
D: -
DNA: TGTGCCTGGAGGCCCAGGGAGGAATCTGGCTACACCTTC
CDR3: CAWRPREESGYTF

size: -
V: TRBV11-1
J: TRBJ2-1
D: TRBD2
DNA: TGTGCCAGCAGCCCTCGACTAGCGGGAGGACATGAGCAGTTCTTC
CDR3: CASSPRLAGGHEQFF

size: -
V: TRBV5-1
J: TRBJ2-3
D: -
DNA: TGCGCCAGCAGCCCCTCCGTCCCAGATACGCAGTATTTT
CDR3: CASSPSVPDTQYF

size: once
V: TRBV4-1
J: TRBJ1-2
D: TRBD1
DNA: TGCGCCAGCAGCCAACCTCCCGACCGGGACAGGGGGCGCAGGGGCTACACCTTC
CDR3: CASSQPPDRDRGRRGYTF

size: -
V: TRBV2
J: TRBJ1-2
D: TRBD1
DNA: TGTGCCAGCAGCCTGGACAGGGGGCGTTTTGGCTACACCTTC
CDR3: CASSLDRGRFGYTF

size: -
V: TRBV5-1
J: TRBJ2-3
D: TRBD2
DNA: TGCGCCAGCAGCTTGGCCACCCTGGCGGGAGGGTTAACAGATACGCAGTATTTT
CDR3: CASSLATLAGGLTDTQYF

size: -
V: TRBV28
J: TRBJ1-4
D: -
DNA: TGTGCCAGCAGTTTAGTAACAGGGATTAATGAAAAACTGTTTTTT
CDR3: CASSLVTGINEKLFF

size: -
V: TRBV10-3
J: TRBJ1-3
D: -
DNA: TGTGCCATCAGTGACCAAGGACTTACTGGAAACACCATATATTTT
CDR3: CAISDQGLTGNTIYF

size: once
V: TRBV27
J: TRBJ2-3
D: TRBD1
DNA: TGTGCCAGCAGGCCACCCCAGGGGGCGCATTGGGGCGACACAGATACGCAGTATTTT
CDR3: CASRPPQGAHWGDTDTQYF

size: -
V: TRBV2
J: TRBJ2-5
D: -
DNA: TGTGCCAGCCGGGGGGCCTATTCCCCCCAAGAGACCCAGTACTTC
CDR3: CASRGAYSPQETQYF

size: once
V: TRBV25-1
J: TRBJ2-1
D: TRBD2
DNA: TGTGCCAGCAATATGGCGGGAGGGAATGAGCAGTTCTTC
CDR3: CASNMAGGNEQFF

size: -
V: TRBV5-1
J: TRBJ1-1
D: TRBD1
DNA: TGCGCCAGCAGCTTGGAAGGACAGGGGCGTGAAGCTTTCTTT
CDR3: CASSLEGQGREAFF

size: once
V: TRBV18
J: TRBJ2-7
D: -
DNA: TGTGCCAGCTCACCACCGGAGTTGGAAACCTACGAGCAGTACTTC
CDR3: CASSPPELETYEQYF

size: -
V: TRBV7-3
J: TRBJ2-1
D: TRBD2
DNA: TGTGCCAGCAGCTTCCAGCGGGAGACTAATGAGCAGTTCTTC
CDR3: CASSFQRETNEQFF

size: -
V: TRBV4-1
J: TRBJ2-6
D: TRBD1
DNA: TGCGCCAGCAGCCACCTGACAGGGGGCACTGGGGCCAACGTCCTGACTTTC
CDR3: CASSHLTGGTGANVLTF

size: -
V: TRBV10-3
J: TRBJ1-1
D: -
DNA: TGTGCCATCAGTGAGAGGGGGACTGAAGCTTTCTTT
CDR3: CAISERGTEAFF

size: -
V: TRBV18
J: TRBJ1-5
D: TRBD1
DNA: TGTGCCAGCTCAGTCACAGGGGGCAATCAGCCCCAGCATTTT
CDR3: CASSVTGGNQPQHF

size: -
V: TRBV6-5
J: TRBJ2-7
D: -
DNA: TGTGCCAGCAGTTACCACAGGGACGAGCAGTACTTC
CDR3: CASSYHRDEQYF

size: -
V: TRBV9
J: TRBJ2-1
D: TRBD2
DNA: TGTGCCAGCAGCGTAGGGTGGTCCGGGACTAGTTCCTACAATGAGCAGTTCTTC
CDR3: CASSVGWSGTSSYNEQFF

size: -
V: TRBV6-5
J: TRBJ2-5
D: -
DNA: TGTGCCAGCAAGGCAGGGCGGAGAGAGACCCAGTACTTC
CDR3: CASKAGRRETQYF

size: -
V: TRBV6-1
J: TRBJ2-6
D: -
DNA: TGTGCCAGCAGATTTACTGGGGCCAACGTCCTGACTTTC
CDR3: CASRFTGANVLTF

size: -
V: TRBV6-5
J: TRBJ1-2
D: -
DNA: TGTGCCAGCAGTTACTCAAGACAGGTCTATGGCTACACCTTC
CDR3: CASSYSRQVYGYTF

size: -
V: TRBV5-4
J: TRBJ1-4
D: -
DNA: TGTGCCAGCAGTACTGGGGGGGGAACTAATGAAAAACTGTTTTTT
CDR3: CASSTGGGTNEKLFF

size: -
V: TRBV21-1
J: TRBJ2-7
D: -
DNA: TGTGCCAGCACCTCGGAGGGGACAGCGACCTACGAGCAGTACTTC
CDR3: CASTSEGTATYEQYF

size: -
V: TRBV6-4
J: TRBJ1-2
D: TRBD1
DNA: TGTGCCAGCAGTGACGGAAAGGACAGGGGCCTGAACTATGGCTACACCTTC
CDR3: CASSDGKDRGLNYGYTF

size: -
V: TRBV19
J: TRBJ2-5
D: TRBD2
DNA: TGTGCCAGTAGTCTATCGAGCGGGAGCGGAGAGACCCAGTACTTC
CDR3: CASSLSSGSGETQYF

size: -
V: TRBV7-6
J: TRBJ2-6
D: -
DNA: TGTGCCAGCAGGCCCAGGGGGGCTAGCTCTGGGGCCAACGTCCTGACTTTC
CDR3: CASRPRGASSGANVLTF

size: -
V: TRBV11-2
J: TRBJ2-7
D: TRBD2
DNA: TGTGCCAGCAGCCCGAGCGGGGGCCCCTACGAGCAGTACTTC
CDR3: CASSPSGGPYEQYF

size: -
V: TRBV19
J: TRBJ2-1
D: TRBD1
DNA: TGTGCCAGTAGTCCGACAGGGGGACTATTCAGGACCTACAATGAGCAGTTCTTC
CDR3: CASSPTGGLFRTYNEQFF

size: -
V: TRBV6-1
J: TRBJ1-5
D: -
DNA: TGTGCCAGCAGTGCGGGGGGTGGCAATCAGCCCCAGCATTTT
CDR3: CASSAGGGNQPQHF

size: -
V: TRBV19
J: TRBJ1-2
D: TRBD1
DNA: TGTGCCAGTAGCGCGATCAGGGGGCGCGGCGTCCTTGGCTACACCTTC
CDR3: CASSAIRGRGVLGYTF

size: -
V: TRBV28
J: TRBJ1-1
D: TRBD1
DNA: TGTGCCAGCAGCCTAGGGACAGGCAGGGTCCCTTTCTTT
CDR3: CASSLGTGRVPFF

size: -
V: TRBV9
J: TRBJ2-7
D: TRBD1
DNA: TGTGCCAGCAGCGCTACAGGGGACGAGCAGTACTTC
CDR3: CASSATGDEQYF

size: -
V: TRBV28
J: TRBJ1-1
D: TRBD1
DNA: TGTGCCAGCAGTTTCAGGGGGCAGTTGAACACTGAAGCTTTCTTT
CDR3: CASSFRGQLNTEAFF

size: few
V: TRBV7-9
J: TRBJ2-1
D: -
DNA: TGTGCCAGCAGTTTGACACAGGGTCTCTACAATGAGCAGTTCTTC
CDR3: CASSLTQGLYNEQFF

size: -
V: TRBV7-9
J: TRBJ2-1
D: -
DNA: TGTGCCAGCAGCTTGAAAGGCGGTCTACCCTACAATGAGCAGTTCTTC
CDR3: CASSLKGGLPYNEQFF